This T cell receptor beta chain was captured in a study of OX40 agonist ivuxolimab in advanced cancers. Study details: Males comprised 82.7% of the group, whose mean age was approximately 60 years (range 23 to 79). Three dose-escalation patients had partial responses: one with hepatocellular carcinoma and two with cutaneous melanoma. General study results and limits: On average, CD8+ T cells showed a greater number of expanded clones than CD4+.

Comments on this clone: What it binds is unknown.

Autoimmune disease history or systemic immunosuppression meant exclusion. CDR1 is MNHEY and CDR2 is SMNVEV in the germline V gene (reference sequence). CDR3 length equals 13 residues. V was shortened by 4 bases and J by 2 bases, with 8 bases between the two germline ends. Profiling relied on immunoSEQ multiplex PCR, and the TCRdb table lists in-frame clones only, not all of them. Here the sample spans tens of thousands of clones, about 88% being singletons. Specimen: CD4+ or CD8+ T cells sorted from blood, collected in a trial of the OX40 agonist ivuxolimab. The origin of this receptor is an adult with an advanced solid tumor such as melanoma, head and neck, liver or kidney cancer. This rearrangement joins TRBV27 to TRBJ1-1; D not certain. The CDR3 nucleotides are TGTGCCAGCAGTTCCGGCGGTAACACTGAAGCTTTCTTT. It codes for CASSSGGNTEAFF.